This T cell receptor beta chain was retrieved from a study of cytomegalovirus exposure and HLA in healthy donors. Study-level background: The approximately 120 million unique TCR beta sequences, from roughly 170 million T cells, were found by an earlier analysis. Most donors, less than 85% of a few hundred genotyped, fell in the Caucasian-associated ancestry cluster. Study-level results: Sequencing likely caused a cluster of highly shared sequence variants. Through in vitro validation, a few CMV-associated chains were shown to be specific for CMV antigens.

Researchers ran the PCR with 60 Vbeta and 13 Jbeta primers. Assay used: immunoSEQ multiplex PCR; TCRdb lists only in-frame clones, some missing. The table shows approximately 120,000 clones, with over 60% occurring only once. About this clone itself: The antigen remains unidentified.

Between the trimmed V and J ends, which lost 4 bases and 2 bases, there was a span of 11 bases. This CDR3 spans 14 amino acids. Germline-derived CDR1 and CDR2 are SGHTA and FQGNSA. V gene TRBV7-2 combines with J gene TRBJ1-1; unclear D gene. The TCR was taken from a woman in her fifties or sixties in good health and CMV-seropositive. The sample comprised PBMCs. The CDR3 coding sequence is TGTGCCAGCAGCTCTTCTTTTACAAACACTGAAGCTTTCTTT. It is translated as CASSSSFTNTEAFF.